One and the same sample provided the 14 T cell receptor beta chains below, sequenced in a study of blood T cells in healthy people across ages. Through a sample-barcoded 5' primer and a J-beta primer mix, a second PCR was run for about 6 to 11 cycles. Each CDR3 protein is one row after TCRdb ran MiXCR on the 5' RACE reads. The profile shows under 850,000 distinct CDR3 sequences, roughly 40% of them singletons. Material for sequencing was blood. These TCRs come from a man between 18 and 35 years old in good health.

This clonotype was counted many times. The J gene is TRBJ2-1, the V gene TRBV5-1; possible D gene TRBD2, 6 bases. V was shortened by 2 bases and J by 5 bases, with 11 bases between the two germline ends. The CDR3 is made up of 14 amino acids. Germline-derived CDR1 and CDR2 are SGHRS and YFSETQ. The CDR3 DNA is TGCGCCAGCAGCTTAGCGGGCGCTAACAATGAGCAGTTCTTC. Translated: CASSLAGANNEQFF.

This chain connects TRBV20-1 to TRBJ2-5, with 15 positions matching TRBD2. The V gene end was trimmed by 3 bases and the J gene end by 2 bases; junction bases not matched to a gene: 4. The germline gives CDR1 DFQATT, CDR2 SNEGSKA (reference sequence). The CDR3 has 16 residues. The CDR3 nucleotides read TGCAGTGCTAGGGGACTAGCGGGGGGTAGACAAGAGACCCAGTACTTC. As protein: CSARGLAGGRQETQYF.

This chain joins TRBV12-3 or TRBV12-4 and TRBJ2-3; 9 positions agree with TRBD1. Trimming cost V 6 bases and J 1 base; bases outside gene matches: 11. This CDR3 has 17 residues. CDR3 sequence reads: CASSYRTRDRGTDTQYF. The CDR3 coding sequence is TGTGCCAGCAGCTATCGGACCCGGGACAGGGGCACAGATACGCAGTATTTT.

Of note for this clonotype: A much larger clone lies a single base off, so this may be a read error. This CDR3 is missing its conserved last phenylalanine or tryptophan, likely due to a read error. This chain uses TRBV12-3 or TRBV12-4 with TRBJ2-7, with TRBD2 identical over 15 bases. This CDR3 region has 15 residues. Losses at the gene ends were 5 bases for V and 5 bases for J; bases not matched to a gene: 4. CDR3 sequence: CASSRTSGGAHEQYY. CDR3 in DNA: TGTGCCAGCAGTCGGACTAGCGGGGGGGCCCACGAGCAGTACTAC.

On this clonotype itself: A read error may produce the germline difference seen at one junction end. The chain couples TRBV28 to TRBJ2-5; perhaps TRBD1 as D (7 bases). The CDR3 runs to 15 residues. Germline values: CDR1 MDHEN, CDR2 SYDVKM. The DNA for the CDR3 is TGTACCAGCAGCCCCGGGCGGGACAGACACTACGTGCAGTACTTC. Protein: CTSSPGRDRHYVQYF.

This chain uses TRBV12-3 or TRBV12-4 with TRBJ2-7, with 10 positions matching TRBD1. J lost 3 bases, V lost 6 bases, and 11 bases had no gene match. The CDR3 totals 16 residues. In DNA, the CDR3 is TGTGCCAGCAGGCTACAACAGGGACAGGGGAACTACGAGCAGTACTTC. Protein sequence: CASRLQQGQGNYEQYF.

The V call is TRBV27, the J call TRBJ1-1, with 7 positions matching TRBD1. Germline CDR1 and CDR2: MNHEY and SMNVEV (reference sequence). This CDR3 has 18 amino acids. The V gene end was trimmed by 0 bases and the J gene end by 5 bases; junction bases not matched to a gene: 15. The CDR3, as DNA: TGTGCCAGCAGTTTATCGCTCGAAAGCTTTCAGGGGGAAACTGAAGCTTTCTTT. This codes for CASSLSLESFQGETEAFF.

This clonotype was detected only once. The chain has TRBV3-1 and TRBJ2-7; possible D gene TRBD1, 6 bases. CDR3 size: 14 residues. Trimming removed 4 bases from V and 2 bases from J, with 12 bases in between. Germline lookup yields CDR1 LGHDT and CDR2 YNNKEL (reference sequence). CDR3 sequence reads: CASSPTGYPYEQYF. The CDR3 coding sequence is TGTGCCAGCAGCCCGACAGGCTACCCCTACGAGCAGTACTTC.

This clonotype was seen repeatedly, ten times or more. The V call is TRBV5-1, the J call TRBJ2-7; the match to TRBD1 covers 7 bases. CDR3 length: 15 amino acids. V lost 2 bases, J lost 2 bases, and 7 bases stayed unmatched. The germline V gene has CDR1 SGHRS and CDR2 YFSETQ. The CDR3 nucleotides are TGCGCCAGCAGCTTTGATACAGGGGCCGCCTACGAGCAGTACTTC. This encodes CASSFDTGAAYEQYF.

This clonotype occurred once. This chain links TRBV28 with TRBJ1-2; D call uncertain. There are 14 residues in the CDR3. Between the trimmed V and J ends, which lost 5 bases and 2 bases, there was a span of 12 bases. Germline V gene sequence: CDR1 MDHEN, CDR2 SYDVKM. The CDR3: CASSVQDPNYGYTF. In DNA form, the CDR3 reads TGTGCCAGCAGTGTTCAGGATCCGAACTATGGCTACACCTTC.

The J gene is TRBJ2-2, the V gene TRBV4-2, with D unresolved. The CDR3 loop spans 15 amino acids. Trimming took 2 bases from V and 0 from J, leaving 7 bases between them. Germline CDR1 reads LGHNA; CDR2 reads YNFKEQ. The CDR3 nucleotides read TGTGCCAGCAGCCAATTTGGGGCGAACACCGGGGAGCTGTTTTTT. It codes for CASSQFGANTGELFF.

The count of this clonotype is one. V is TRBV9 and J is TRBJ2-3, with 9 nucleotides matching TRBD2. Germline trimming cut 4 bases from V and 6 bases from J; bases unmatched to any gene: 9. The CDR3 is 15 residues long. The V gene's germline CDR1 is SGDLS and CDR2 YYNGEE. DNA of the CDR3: TGTGCCAGCAGCAAACTAGCGGGTTCTGTGGATACGCAGTATTTT. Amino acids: CASSKLAGSVDTQYF.

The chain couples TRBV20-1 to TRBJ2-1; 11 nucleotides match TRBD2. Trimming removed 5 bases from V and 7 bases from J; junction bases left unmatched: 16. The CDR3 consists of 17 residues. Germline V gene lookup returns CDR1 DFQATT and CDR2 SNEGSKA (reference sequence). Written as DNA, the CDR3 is TGCAGTGCTTGGGGGCTAGCGGGGGGCCGAGTCGGGAATGAGCAGTTCTTC. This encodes CSAWGLAGGRVGNEQFF.

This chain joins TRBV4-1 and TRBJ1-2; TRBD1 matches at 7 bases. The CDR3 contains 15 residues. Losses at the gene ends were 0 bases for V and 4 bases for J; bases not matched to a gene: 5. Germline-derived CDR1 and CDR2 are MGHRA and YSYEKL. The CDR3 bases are TGCGCCAGCAGCCAAGATGTCCAGGGGGGCTATGGCTACACCTTC. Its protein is CASSQDVQGGYGYTF.